This T cell receptor beta chain was obtained from a study of PD-L1 blockade in urothelial cancer. Study-wide context: At 6 weeks and at 3 weeks (second dose) after treatment start, blood was analyzed. The median number of T cells present in blood samples was fewer than 150,000.

Assay used: immunoSEQ multiplex PCR; TCRdb lists only in-frame clones, some missing. Counted here are about 43,000 clones, 88% occurring once; the ten biggest clones make up 13% to 15%. Trimming took 4 bases from V and 4 from J, leaving 11 bases between them. CDR1 KGHSH and CDR2 LQKENI come from the germline V gene. The CDR3 spans 14 residues. The rearrangement uses TRBV18 and TRBJ1-5, with TRBD1 as a possible D gene (5 bases). The sample here was PBMCs, taken around atezolizumab (anti-PD-L1) treatment. The receptor's source is a woman aged 60-75 years with urothelial cancer. Here the CDR3 reads CASSQERGNQPQHF. The CDR3 DNA follows: TGTGCCAGCTCACAAGAAAGGGGTAATCAGCCCCAGCATTTT. Full variable domain (remainder filled in from reference TRBV18 and TRBJ1-5): NAGVMQNPRHLVRRRGQEARLRCSPMKGHSHVYWYRQLPEEGLKFMVYLQKENIIDESGMPKERFSAEFPKEGPSILRIQQVVRGDSAAYFCASSQERGNQPQHFGDGTRLSIL.